This T cell receptor (beta chain) was recorded in a study of blood T cells in healthy people across ages. Donors were systemically healthy Caucasian individuals from Russia aged roughly 6 to 100 years. A second PCR, run for roughly 7 to 12 cycles, used a sample-barcoded 5' primer plus a J-beta primer mix. A tag from a template-switch adaptor with 12 random nucleotides marked each cDNA molecule. MiXCR, applied by TCRdb to the 5' RACE reads, yields one record per CDR3 protein. The sample lists about 1.8 million distinct CDR3 sequences, around 48% occurring once. This CDR3 is 17 amino acids long. CDR1 and CDR2 (germline): SGHTA, FQGNSA. Between the trimmed V and J ends, which lost 1 base and 4 bases, there was a span of 18 bases.

The sequence came from a woman aged 40-49 years in good health. Sequenced input: blood. The J gene is TRBJ2-3, the V gene TRBV7-2, with a tentative D call TRBD1 (7 bases). In nucleotides, the CDR3 is TGTGCCAGCAGCTTAGAGCCTAGGAGGGGGCTGTCAGATACGCAGTATTTT. The encoded protein is CASSLEPRRGLSDTQYF.